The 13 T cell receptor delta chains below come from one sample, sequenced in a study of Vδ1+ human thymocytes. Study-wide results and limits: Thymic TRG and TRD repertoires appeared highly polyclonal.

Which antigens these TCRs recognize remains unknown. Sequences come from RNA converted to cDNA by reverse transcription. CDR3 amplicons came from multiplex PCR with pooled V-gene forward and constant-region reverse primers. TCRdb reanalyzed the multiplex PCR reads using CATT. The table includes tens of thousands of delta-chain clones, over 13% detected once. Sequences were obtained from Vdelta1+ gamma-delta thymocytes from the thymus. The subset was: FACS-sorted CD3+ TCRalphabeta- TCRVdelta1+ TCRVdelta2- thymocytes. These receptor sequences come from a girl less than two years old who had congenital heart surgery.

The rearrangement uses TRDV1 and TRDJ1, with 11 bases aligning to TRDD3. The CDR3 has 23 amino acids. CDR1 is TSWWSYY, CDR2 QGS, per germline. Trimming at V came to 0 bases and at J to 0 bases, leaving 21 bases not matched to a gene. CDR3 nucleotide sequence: TGTGCTCTTGGGGAACTATGTTTCCCGCTTGGAAAACTGGGGGATAGCTACACCGATAAACTCATCTTT. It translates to CALGELCFPLGKLGDSYTDKLIF.

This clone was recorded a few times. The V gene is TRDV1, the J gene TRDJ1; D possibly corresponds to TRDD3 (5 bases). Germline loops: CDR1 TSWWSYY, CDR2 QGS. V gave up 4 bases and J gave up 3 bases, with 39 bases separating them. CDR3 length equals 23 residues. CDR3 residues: CALGVLPPPPILSLGTVADKLIF. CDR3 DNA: TGTGCTCTTGGGGTCCTCCCCCCTCCCCCCATCCTTAGCCTGGGTACTGTCGCCGATAAACTCATCTTT.

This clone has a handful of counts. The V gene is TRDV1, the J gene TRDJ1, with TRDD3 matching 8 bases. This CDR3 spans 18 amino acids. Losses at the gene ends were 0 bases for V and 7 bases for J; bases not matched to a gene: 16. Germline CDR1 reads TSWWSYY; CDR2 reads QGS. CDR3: CALGELTSYRGIRGKLIF. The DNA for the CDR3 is TGTGCTCTTGGGGAACTCACCTCCTACAGAGGGATACGCGGTAAACTCATCTTT.

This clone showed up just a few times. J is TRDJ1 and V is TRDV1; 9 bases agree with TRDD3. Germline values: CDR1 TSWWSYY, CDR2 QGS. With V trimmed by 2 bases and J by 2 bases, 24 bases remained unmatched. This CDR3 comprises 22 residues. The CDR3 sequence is CALGERFLPGGGWGIGTDKLIF. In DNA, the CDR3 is TGTGCTCTTGGGGAAAGGTTCCTACCAGGTGGTGGATGGGGGATAGGAACCGATAAACTCATCTTT.

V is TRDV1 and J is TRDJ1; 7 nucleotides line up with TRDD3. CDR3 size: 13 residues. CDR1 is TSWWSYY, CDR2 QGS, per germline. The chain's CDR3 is CAAGGVNTDKLIF. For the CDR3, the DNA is TGTGCGGCTGGGGGGGTTAACACCGATAAACTCATCTTT.

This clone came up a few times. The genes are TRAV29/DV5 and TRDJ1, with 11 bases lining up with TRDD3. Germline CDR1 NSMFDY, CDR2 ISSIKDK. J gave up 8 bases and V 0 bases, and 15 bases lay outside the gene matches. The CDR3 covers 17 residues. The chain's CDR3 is CAASEPSYYWGIDKLIF. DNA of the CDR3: TGTGCAGCAAGCGAACCTTCCTACTACTGGGGGATAGACAAACTCATCTTT. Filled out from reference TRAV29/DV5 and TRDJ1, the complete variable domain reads DQQVKQNSPSLSVQEGRISILNCDYTNSMFDYFLWYKKYPAEGPTFLISISSIKDKNEDGRFTVFLNKSAKHLSLHIVPSQPGDSAVYFCAASEPSYYWGIDKLIFGKGTRVTVEP.

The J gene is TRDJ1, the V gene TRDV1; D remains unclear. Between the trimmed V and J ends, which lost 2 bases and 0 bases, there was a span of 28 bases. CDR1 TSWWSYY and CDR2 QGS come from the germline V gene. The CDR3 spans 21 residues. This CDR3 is CALGETKKAPEGSVYTDKLIF. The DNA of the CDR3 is TGTGCTCTTGGGGAAACCAAAAAGGCGCCTGAGGGAAGTGTTTACACCGATAAACTCATCTTT.

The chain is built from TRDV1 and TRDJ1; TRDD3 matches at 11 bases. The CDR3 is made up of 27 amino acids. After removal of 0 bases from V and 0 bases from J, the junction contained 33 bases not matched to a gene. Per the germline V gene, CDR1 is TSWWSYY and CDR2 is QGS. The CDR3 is CALGELVSFHVFWGIPDPTNNTDKLIF. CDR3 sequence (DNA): TGTGCTCTTGGGGAACTAGTCTCCTTCCACGTGTTCTGGGGGATACCCGACCCTACCAACAACACCGATAAACTCATCTTT.

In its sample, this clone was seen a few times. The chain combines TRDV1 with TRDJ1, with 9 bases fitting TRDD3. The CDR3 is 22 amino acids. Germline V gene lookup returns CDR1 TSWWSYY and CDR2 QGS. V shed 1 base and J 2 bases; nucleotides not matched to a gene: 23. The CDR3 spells CALGEQGVGMFYWGKATDKLIF. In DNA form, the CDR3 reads TGTGCTCTTGGGGAACAGGGAGTAGGAATGTTCTACTGGGGGAAGGCAACCGATAAACTCATCTTT.

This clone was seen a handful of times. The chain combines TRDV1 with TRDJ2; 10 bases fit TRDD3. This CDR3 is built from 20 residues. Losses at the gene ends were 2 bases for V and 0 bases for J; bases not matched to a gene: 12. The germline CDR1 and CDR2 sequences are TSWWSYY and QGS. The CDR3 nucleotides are TGTGCTCTTGGGGAAATAAGGGGGGATACGAGTAAGGCTTTGACAGCACAACTCTTCTTT. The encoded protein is CALGEIRGDTSKALTAQLFF.

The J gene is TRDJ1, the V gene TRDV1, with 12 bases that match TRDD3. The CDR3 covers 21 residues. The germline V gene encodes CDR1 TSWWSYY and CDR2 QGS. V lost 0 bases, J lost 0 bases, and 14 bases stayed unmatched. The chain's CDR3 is CALGELILWGIRYSHTDKLIF. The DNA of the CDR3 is TGTGCTCTTGGGGAACTTATTCTCTGGGGGATACGCTACTCCCACACCGATAAACTCATCTTT.

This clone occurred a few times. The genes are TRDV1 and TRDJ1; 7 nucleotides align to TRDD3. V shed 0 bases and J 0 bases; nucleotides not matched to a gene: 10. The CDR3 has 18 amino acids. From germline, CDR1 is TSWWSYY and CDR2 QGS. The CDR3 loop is CALGELSPRLGDTDKLIF. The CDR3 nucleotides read TGTGCTCTTGGGGAACTTTCCCCAAGGCTGGGGGACACCGATAAACTCATCTTT.

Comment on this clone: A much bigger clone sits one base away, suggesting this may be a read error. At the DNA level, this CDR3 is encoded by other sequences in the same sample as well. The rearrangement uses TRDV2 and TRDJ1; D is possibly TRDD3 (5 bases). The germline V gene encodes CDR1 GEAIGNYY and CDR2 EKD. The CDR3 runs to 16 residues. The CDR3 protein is CACDREGAPRTDKLIF. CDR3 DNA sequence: TGTGCCTGTGACAGAGAGGGGGCCCCAAGGACCGATAAGCTCATCTTT.